Below, 28 T cell receptor beta chains from the same sample are listed, as sequenced in a study of blood T cell repertoires in COVID-19. Generated by immunoSEQ multiplex PCR, the TCRdb table keeps only in-frame clones and is missing some. The sample carries some 150,000 clones, approximately 89% recorded once. Sequenced input: peripheral blood. The source of these receptors is a human donor in a cohort sampled during active COVID-19.

This chain joins TRBV6-4 and TRBJ2-3; TRBD1 aligns across 7 bases. CDR1 MRHNA and CDR2 SNTAGT come from the germline V gene. The CDR3 length is 14 residues. The V segment lost 2 bases and the J segment 2 bases; nucleotides outside the gene matches: 1. CDR3 amino acids: CASSDGQVTDTQYF. Written as DNA, the CDR3 is TGTGCCAGCAGTGACGGACAGGTCACAGATACGCAGTATTTT.

The chain employs TRBV7-3 and TRBJ2-5; 10 bases are shared with TRBD2. This CDR3 has 17 residues. Germline trimming cut 4 bases from V and 3 bases from J; bases unmatched to any gene: 11. In germline, CDR1 is SGHTA, CDR2 FQGTGA. CDR3 DNA: TGTGCCAGCAGCTCACGGACTAGCGGCGGGATCAAAGAGACCCAGTACTTC. Translated, it gives CASSSRTSGGIKETQYF.

This chain joins TRBV9 and TRBJ2-3; 8 bases match TRBD1. The length of the CDR3 is 15 residues. V lost 4 bases, J lost 3 bases, and 7 bases stayed unmatched. CDR1 is SGDLS and CDR2 is YYNGEE in the germline V gene. The CDR3 loop reads CASSLGQGRTDTQYF. The CDR3 DNA follows: TGTGCCAGCAGCCTAGGACAGGGCCGTACAGATACGCAGTATTTT.

This chain joins TRBV5-5 and TRBJ1-2; TRBD1 matches at 9 bases. This CDR3 comprises 16 residues. V dropped 6 bases and J dropped 8; count of bases not matched to a gene: 17. The germline CDR1 and CDR2 sequences are SGHKS and YYEKEE (reference sequence). The CDR3 nucleotides are TGTGCCAGCACCAAAGACTTCGGGACAGGGAGGCGAGGCTACACCTTC. Its protein product is CASTKDFGTGRRGYTF.

The J gene is TRBJ2-7, the V gene TRBV7-2; 8 nucleotides align to TRBD1. The CDR3 runs to 16 residues. Germline V gives CDR1 SGHTA, CDR2 FQGNSA. V was pared by 5 bases and J by 4 bases, with 13 bases of the junction left unmatched. This CDR3 reads CASSQGAGGHGYEQYF. CDR3 nucleotides: TGTGCCAGCAGCCAGGGGGCAGGGGGCCACGGGTACGAGCAGTACTTC.

V is TRBV5-1 and J is TRBJ2-5; 9 bases are shared with TRBD1. After removal of 3 bases from V and 1 base from J, the junction contained 10 bases not matched to a gene. There are 17 residues in the CDR3. CDR1 and CDR2 from the germline V gene are SGHRS and YFSETQ. The CDR3 nucleotides read TGCGCCAGCAGCTGGACCGGGACAGGGAACATCCAAGAGACCCAGTACTTC. As protein: CASSWTGTGNIQETQYF.

CDR3 amino acids: CASSGGDREAFF. The CDR3 DNA sequence: TGTGCCAGCAGCGGAGGGGACAGAGAAGCTTTCTTT. This chain connects TRBV9 to TRBJ1-1; TRBD1 aligns across 7 bases. Germline lookup yields CDR1 SGDLS and CDR2 YYNGEE. The CDR3 runs to 12 residues. V was clipped by 3 bases and J by 8 bases; unmatched bases: 4.

V and J are TRBV5-4 and TRBJ2-5, with D unresolved. With 2 bases removed from V and 5 bases from J, the gap between germline ends came to 22 bases. The CDR3 length is 17 residues. From germline, CDR1 is SGHNT and CDR2 YYREEE (reference sequence). CDR3 DNA sequence: TGTGCCAGCAGCTTCCTGGCGGAGTCGCTTTCCGTGGAGACCCAGTACTTC. Its translation: CASSFLAESLSVETQYF.

This rearrangement joins TRBV29-1 to TRBJ2-1, with D perhaps TRBD2 (6 bases). The CDR3 extends over 16 amino acids. Trimming cost V 0 bases and J 2 bases, with 14 bases left between them. CDR1 is SQVTM, CDR2 ANQGSEA, per germline. CDR3 nucleotide sequence: TGCAGCGTTGAAGAAGGCGGGGCCGGTACCTACAATGAGCAGTTCTTC. It codes for CSVEEGGAGTYNEQFF.

The gene calls are TRBV7-2 and TRBJ2-7, with 10 bases matching TRBD1. The CDR3 has 15 residues. Germline V gene data show CDR1 as SGHTA and CDR2 as FQGNSA. The V and J ends lost 2 bases and 7 bases, in that order; junction bases with no gene match: 8. CDR3 sequence reads: CASSLLRDRGREQYF. The CDR3 bases are TGTGCCAGCAGCTTACTCCGGGACAGGGGACGGGAGCAGTACTTC.

The genes are TRBV19 and TRBJ2-1; TRBD1 might be the D (6 bases). V lost 6 bases, J lost 9 bases, and 24 bases lay in between. Germline CDR1 and CDR2: LNHDA and SQIVND (reference sequence). The CDR3 runs to 16 residues. The chain's CDR3 is CASSLGHYSQGFEQFF. The CDR3 DNA is TGTGCCAGTAGCCTCGGACATTATTCGCAGGGGTTTGAGCAGTTCTTC.

This chain uses TRBV3-1 (or the pseudogene TRBV3-2) with TRBJ2-1; 11 nucleotides match TRBD2. CDR3 length equals 18 residues. Germline V gene lookup returns CDR1 LGHDT and CDR2 YNNKEL (reference sequence). The V segment lost 2 bases and the J segment 7 bases; nucleotides outside the gene matches: 13. DNA for the CDR3: TGTGCCAGCAGCCAATCGGTAGCGGGGGGGCCTAATTGGAATGAGCAGTTCTTC. This gives the protein CASSQSVAGGPNWNEQFF.

V usage is TRBV6-5 and J usage is TRBJ1-1, with D uncertain. V was shortened by 6 bases and J by 1 base, with 15 bases between the two germline ends. CDR1 is MNHEY, CDR2 SVGAGI, per germline. CDR3 length equals 15 residues. DNA for the CDR3: TGTGCCAGCAGGCCCGGTCGGCGGTGGAACACTGAAGCTTTCTTT. It codes for CASRPGRRWNTEAFF.

This chain joins TRBV5-6 and TRBJ2-7; 12 bases are shared with TRBD2. After removal of 0 bases from V and 7 bases from J, the junction contained 5 bases not matched to a gene. Germline loops: CDR1 SGHDT, CDR2 YYEEEE. The CDR3 runs to 15 residues. The CDR3 loop reads CASSLEGLAGLEQYF. In nucleotides, the CDR3 is TGTGCCAGCAGCTTGGAAGGACTAGCGGGGCTTGAGCAGTACTTC. The full variable domain, rest sourced from reference TRBV5-6 and TRBJ2-7, is DAGVTQSPTHLIKTRGQQVTLRCSPKSGHDTVSWYQQALGQGPQFIFQYYEEEERQRGNFPDRFSGHQFPNYSSELNVNALLLGDSALYLCASSLEGLAGLEQYFGPGTRLTVT.

The chain employs TRBV15 and TRBJ2-2; D is uncertain. The CDR3 is 12 residues long. The germline V gene encodes CDR1 LNHNV and CDR2 YYDKDF (reference sequence). V was clipped by 4 bases and J by 7 bases, with 7 bases between them. The CDR3 DNA reads as TGTGCCACCAGCACCATCGGCGGGGAGCTGTTTTTT. It codes for CATSTIGGELFF.

The genes are TRBV19 and TRBJ1-4; no definite D call. This CDR3 comprises 15 residues. Between the trimmed V and J ends, which lost 8 bases and 0 bases, there was a span of 13 bases. The germline CDR1 and CDR2 sequences are LNHDA and SQIVND (reference sequence). Written as DNA, the CDR3 is TGTGCCAGTCGCCAGTCAACCGCAACTAATGAAAAACTGTTTTTT. Translating it yields CASRQSTATNEKLFF. Drawing the rest from reference TRBV19 and TRBJ1-4, the complete variable domain is DGGITQSPKYLFRKEGQNVTLSCEQNLNHDAMYWYRQDPGQGLRLIYYSQIVNDFQKGDIAEGYSVSREKKESFPLTVTSAQKNPTAFYLCASRQSTATNEKLFFGSGTQLSVL.

The chain employs TRBV5-1 and TRBJ2-5, with 14 bases fitting TRBD2. This CDR3 region has 16 residues. The germline CDR1 and CDR2 sequences are SGHRS and YFSETQ. Trimming at V came to 3 bases and at J to 5 bases, leaving 6 bases not matched to a gene. The CDR3 is CASSSTSGGARETQYF. CDR3 coding DNA: TGCGCCAGCAGCTCGACTAGCGGGGGGGCCAGGGAGACCCAGTACTTC.

The J gene is TRBJ1-2, the V gene TRBV5-6, with D maybe TRBD1 (6 bases). The CDR3 covers 15 residues. Per germline, CDR1 SGHDT and CDR2 YYEEEE. With 1 base removed from V and 6 bases from J, the gap between germline ends came to 16 bases. CDR3 residues: CASSLKGDLRNGYTF. The CDR3 nucleotides are TGTGCCAGCAGCTTGAAGGGGGATTTGCGGAATGGCTACACCTTC.

The CDR3 nucleotides are TGTGCCAGCAGCTTGGGAGCAACCGGCAATGAGCAGTTCTTC. Translated: CASSLGATGNEQFF. This sequence joins TRBV7-3 and TRBJ2-1; a possible D gene is TRBD2 (5 bases). This CDR3 has 14 residues. Germline V gene lookup returns CDR1 SGHTA and CDR2 FQGTGA. V lost 3 bases and J 6 bases, leaving 12 bases between the germline ends.

V and J are TRBV5-8 and TRBJ1-6, with D hard to call. V lost 4 bases and J 5 bases, leaving 7 bases between the germline ends. The CDR3 length is 13 residues. CDR1 SGHTS and CDR2 YDEGEE come from the germline V gene. The CDR3 here is CASSRGNNSPLHF. The DNA for the CDR3 is TGTGCCAGCAGCCGGGGAAATAATTCACCCCTCCACTTT. The complete variable domain, with remaining parts taken from reference TRBV5-8 and TRBJ1-6, reads EAGVTQSPTHLIKTRGQQATLRCSPISGHTSVYWYQQALGLGLQFLLWYDEGEERNRGNFPPRFSGRQFPNYSSELNVNALELEDSALYLCASSRGNNSPLHFGNGTRLTVT.

CDR3 sequence: CASSVVGGGTDTQYF. The CDR3 DNA is TGTGCCAGCAGCGTAGTAGGGGGTGGCACAGATACGCAGTATTTT. V usage is TRBV9 and J usage is TRBJ2-3, with D possibly matching TRBD1 (6 bases). Germline loops: CDR1 SGDLS, CDR2 YYNGEE. The germline V and J ends were trimmed by 0 bases and 1 base, with 9 bases remaining between them. CDR3 length: 15 amino acids. Full variable domain (remainder filled in from reference TRBV9 and TRBJ2-3): DSGVTQTPKHLITATGQRVTLRCSPRSGDLSVYWYQQSLDQGLQFLIQYYNGEERAKGNILERFSAQQFPDLHSELNLSSLELGDSALYFCASSVVGGGTDTQYFGPGTRLTVL.

The chain recombines TRBV3-1 (or the pseudogene TRBV3-2) with TRBJ1-2, with a weak D call TRBD1 (5 bases). This CDR3 has 14 amino acids. The germline CDR1 and CDR2 sequences are LGHDT and YNNKEL (reference sequence). V was clipped by 0 bases and J by 4 bases, with 9 bases between them. The CDR3 sequence: CASSQDATGYGYTF. CDR3 coding DNA: TGTGCCAGCAGCCAAGATGCCACAGGCTATGGCTACACCTTC.

This chain links TRBV6-4 with TRBJ1-1; the D is unclear. The CDR3 has 13 residues. V was trimmed by 5 bases and J by 0 bases, leaving 7 bases between them. Germline assignment: CDR1 MRHNA and CDR2 SNTAGT. This CDR3 is CASSTRLNTEAFF. The CDR3 bases are TGTGCCAGCAGTACTCGTTTGAACACTGAAGCTTTCTTT.

On this clone: In the same sample, other DNA sequences code for this CDR3. The chain uses TRBV4-1 and TRBJ2-7; 7 nucleotides match TRBD1. Unmatched junction bases numbered 1, after V lost 2 bases and J lost 3 bases. Germline lookup yields CDR1 MGHRA and CDR2 YSYEKL. CDR3 length equals 13 residues. Here the CDR3 DNA reads TGCGCCAGCAGCCAACGACAGGGCTACGAGCAGTACTTC. Protein sequence: CASSQRQGYEQYF.

This chain uses TRBV5-6 with TRBJ2-7; possibly TRBD1 for D (5 bases). Germline CDR1 and CDR2: SGHDT and YYEEEE. The germline V and J ends were trimmed by 0 bases and 12 bases, with 16 bases remaining between them. The CDR3 has 13 amino acids. The CDR3: CASSLEGLDTRYF. The CDR3 DNA is TGTGCCAGCAGCTTGGAGGGGCTAGACACTCGGTACTTC. Filled out from reference TRBV5-6 and TRBJ2-7, the complete variable domain reads DAGVTQSPTHLIKTRGQQVTLRCSPKSGHDTVSWYQQALGQGPQFIFQYYEEEERQRGNFPDRFSGHQFPNYSSELNVNALLLGDSALYLCASSLEGLDTRYFGPGTRLTVT.

J is TRBJ1-3 and V is TRBV20-1; D uncertain. The germline V gene encodes CDR1 DFQATT and CDR2 SNEGSKA (reference sequence). Trimming shortened V by 6 bases and J by 6 bases, and 9 bases separated the two germline ends. The length of the CDR3 is 11 residues. CDR3 region: CSAPLLNTIYF. CDR3 DNA: TGCAGTGCCCCCTTGTTAAACACCATATATTTT.

There are a few counts of this clone. The rearrangement joins TRBV5-1 to TRBJ1-5; D is possibly TRBD1 (5 bases). The CDR3 has 14 residues. Germline assignment: CDR1 SGHRS and CDR2 YFSETQ. With 1 base removed from V and 3 bases from J, the gap between germline ends came to 8 bases. Here the CDR3 reads CASSLPGPNQPQHF. The CDR3 bases are TGCGCCAGCAGCTTGCCAGGGCCCAATCAGCCCCAGCATTTT. Full variable domain (missing parts from reference TRBV5-1 and TRBJ1-5): KAGVTQTPRYLIKTRGQQVTLSCSPISGHRSVSWYQQTPGQGLQFLFEYFSETQRNKGNFPGRFSGRQFSNSRSEMNVSTLELGDSALYLCASSLPGPNQPQHFGDGTRLSIL.

Concerning this clone itself: The sample carries other DNA sequences with the same CDR3. DNA for the CDR3: TGCGCCAGCAGCTTGGAGACCGGGACATTGAACACTGAAGCTTTCTTT. Translating gives CASSLETGTLNTEAFF. This sequence joins TRBV5-1 and TRBJ1-1, with a tentative D call TRBD1 (6 bases). Germline-derived CDR1 and CDR2 are SGHRS and YFSETQ. Trimming shortened V by 0 bases and J by 0 bases, and 12 bases separated the two germline ends. CDR3 length: 16 residues.